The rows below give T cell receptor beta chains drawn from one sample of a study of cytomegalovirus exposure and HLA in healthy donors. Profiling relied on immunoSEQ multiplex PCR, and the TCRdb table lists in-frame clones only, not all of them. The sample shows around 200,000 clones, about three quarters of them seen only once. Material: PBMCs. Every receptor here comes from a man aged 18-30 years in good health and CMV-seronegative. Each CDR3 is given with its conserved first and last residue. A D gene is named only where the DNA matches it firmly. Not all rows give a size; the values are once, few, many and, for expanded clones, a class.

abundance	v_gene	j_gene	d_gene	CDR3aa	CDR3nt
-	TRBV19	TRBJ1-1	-	CASSITGSHTEAFF	TGTGCCAGTAGTATTACAGGGTCGCACACTGAAGCTTTCTTT
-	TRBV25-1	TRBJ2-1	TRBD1	CASSDDRVEQFF	TGTGCCAGCAGTGACGACAGGGTCGAGCAGTTCTTC
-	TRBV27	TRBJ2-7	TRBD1	CATGPETPGQGQEQYF	TGTGCCACGGGCCCTGAAACCCCGGGACAGGGTCAAGAGCAGTACTTC
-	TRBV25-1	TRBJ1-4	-	CASSAFQGGTNEKLFF	TGTGCCAGCAGTGCCTTTCAGGGCGGAACTAATGAAAAACTGTTTTTT
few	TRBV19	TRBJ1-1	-	CASSVTGFSTEAFF	TGTGCCAGTAGCGTCACAGGATTTAGCACTGAAGCTTTCTTT
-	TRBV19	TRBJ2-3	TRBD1	CASRPGQGIDTQYF	TGTGCCAGTAGACCGGGACAGGGGATCGATACGCAGTATTTT
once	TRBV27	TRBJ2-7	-	CASIPREAPYEQYF	TGTGCCAGCATCCCAAGGGAGGCCCCCTACGAGCAGTACTTC
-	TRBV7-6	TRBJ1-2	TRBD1	CASSLGQGNGYTF	TGTGCCAGCAGCTTGGGACAGGGGAATGGCTACACCTTC
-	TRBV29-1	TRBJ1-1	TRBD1	CSVSVDRGNTEAFF	TGCAGCGTTTCCGTGGACAGGGGGAACACTGAAGCTTTCTTT
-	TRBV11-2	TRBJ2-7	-	CASSGGYYEQYF	TGTGCCAGCAGTGGAGGGTACTACGAGCAGTACTTC
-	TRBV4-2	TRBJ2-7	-	CASSQDRGSSYEQYF	TGTGCCAGCAGCCAGGACCGAGGGAGCTCCTACGAGCAGTACTTC
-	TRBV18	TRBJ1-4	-	CASSPIDREKLFF	TGTGCCAGCTCACCAATTGACAGAGAAAAACTGTTTTTT
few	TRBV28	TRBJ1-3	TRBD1	CASSSTGGTGNTIYF	TGTGCCAGCAGTTCGACAGGGGGCACTGGAAACACCATATATTTT